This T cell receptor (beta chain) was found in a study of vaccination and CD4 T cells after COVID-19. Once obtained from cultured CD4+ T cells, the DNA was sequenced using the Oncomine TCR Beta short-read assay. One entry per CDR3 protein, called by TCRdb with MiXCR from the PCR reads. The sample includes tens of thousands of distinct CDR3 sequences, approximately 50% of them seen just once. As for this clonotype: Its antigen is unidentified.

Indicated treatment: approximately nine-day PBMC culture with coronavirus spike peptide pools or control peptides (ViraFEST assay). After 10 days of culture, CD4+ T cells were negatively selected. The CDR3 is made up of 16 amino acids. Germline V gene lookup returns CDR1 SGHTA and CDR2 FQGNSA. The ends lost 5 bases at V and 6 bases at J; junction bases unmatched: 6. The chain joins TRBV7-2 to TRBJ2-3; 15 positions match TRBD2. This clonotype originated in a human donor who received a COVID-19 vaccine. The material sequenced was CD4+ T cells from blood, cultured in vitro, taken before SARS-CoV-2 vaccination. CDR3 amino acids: CASSDPGLAGGDTQYF. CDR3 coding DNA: TGTGCCAGCAGCGACCCGGGACTAGCGGGGGGTGATACGCAGTATTTT.